This T cell receptor (beta chain) was sequenced during a study of blood T cell repertoires in COVID-19. How the authors handled the data: It was from reference gene primer amplification that nucleated cell counts were estimated. Sequencing used immunoSEQ multiplex PCR; TCRdb keeps in-frame clones, though not all of them. V and J calls and clone size come straight from that table; D and trimming were deduced from the DNA. The table includes about 330,000 clones, roughly 90% detected once. The V and J ends lost 6 bases and 0 bases, in that order; junction bases with no gene match: 14. Germline V gives CDR1 MNHEY, CDR2 SVGEGT. The CDR3 sequence is 19 residues long. Participants reported their clinical history, and cohort assignment relied on those reports.

This sequence joins TRBV6-2 or TRBV6-3 and TRBJ2-1; 10 bases map to TRBD2. The clonotype comes from a woman aged 25 to 39 who had recovered from COVID-19. Input material: PBMCs or T cells enriched from blood (not recorded which). CDR3 coding DNA: TGTGCCAGCAGCCCTACTTGGCTAGCGGGAGTAGACTCCTACAATGAGCAGTTCTTC. Translated: CASSPTWLAGVDSYNEQFF.